The rows below give T cell receptor beta chains drawn from one sample of a study of molecular identifiers for immune sequencing clone quantification. TCRdb used MiXCR to reprocess the PCR reads, holding one entry per CDR3 protein. The sample lists about 640,000 distinct CDR3 sequences, 15% to 20% occurring once. Sequencing used naive CD8+ T cells from blood, with Jurkat cell RNA spiked in. Receptors were obtained from a human donor in good health. Some libraries in this study had Jurkat cell RNA spiked in. The CDR3 runs from the conserved cysteine through the conserved F or W. Fields, in order: V gene, clone size, D gene, J gene, CDR3 DNA, CDR3 protein. A D gene is named only where the DNA matches it firmly. The listing skips clone size in some rows; elsewhere it reads once, few, many or a size class.

V gene: TRBV4-1
clone size: many
D gene: TRBD2
J gene: TRBJ2-3
CDR3 DNA: TGCGCCAGCAGCCAAGACGGGAGGGCCATAGATACGCAGTATTTT
CDR3 protein: CASSQDGRAIDTQYF

V gene: TRBV7-2
clone size: many
D gene: TRBD2
J gene: TRBJ2-5
CDR3 DNA: TGTGCCAGCAGCTTAGTTTGGGCGGGGGGGATCCAAGAGACCCAGTACTTC
CDR3 protein: CASSLVWAGGIQETQYF

V gene: TRBV11-3
clone size: .
D gene: .
J gene: TRBJ2-1
CDR3 DNA: TGTGCCAGCAGCTTAGGAGTCCGGTCAGGGCCCTACAATGAGCAGTTCTTC
CDR3 protein: CASSLGVRSGPYNEQFF

V gene: TRBV7-9
clone size: many
D gene: .
J gene: TRBJ1-1
CDR3 DNA: TGTGCCAGCAGCCAGACAGAAGCTTTCTTT
CDR3 protein: CASSQTEAFF

V gene: TRBV3-1
clone size: many
D gene: .
J gene: TRBJ1-5
CDR3 DNA: TGTGCCAGCAGCCAAGAAGGGTTAGGTCAGCCCCAGCATTTT
CDR3 protein: CASSQEGLGQPQHF

V gene: TRBV20-1
clone size: many
D gene: TRBD1
J gene: TRBJ1-5
CDR3 DNA: TGCAGTGCTATCCGGGACAGGAATAGCAATCAGCCCCAGCATTTT
CDR3 protein: CSAIRDRNSNQPQHF

V gene: TRBV12-3/TRBV12-4
clone size: many
D gene: .
J gene: TRBJ1-6
CDR3 DNA: TGTGCCAGCAGTGCCGGGACACCCAATTCACCCCTCCACTTT
CDR3 protein: CASSAGTPNSPLHF

V gene: TRBV14
clone size: few
D gene: TRBD2
J gene: TRBJ2-7
CDR3 DNA: TGTGCCAGCAGCCAGGCTAGCGGGGGGCCGCTTAACTACGAGCAGTACTTC
CDR3 protein: CASSQASGGPLNYEQYF

V gene: TRBV5-1
clone size: many
D gene: .
J gene: TRBJ2-1
CDR3 DNA: TGCGCCAGCAGCGAGGTAGGGATCCCCCTTGAGCAGTTCTTC
CDR3 protein: CASSEVGIPLEQFF

V gene: TRBV15
clone size: many
D gene: .
J gene: TRBJ2-1
CDR3 DNA: TGTGCCACCAATACTGTACCCGGGACCACCACCCACTACAATGAGCAGTTCTTC
CDR3 protein: CATNTVPGTTTHYNEQFF

V gene: TRBV12-3/TRBV12-4
clone size: many
D gene: .
J gene: TRBJ1-3
CDR3 DNA: TGTGCCAGCAGGACGGAGAAGTTGAGGGGAAACACCATATATTTT
CDR3 protein: CASRTEKLRGNTIYF

V gene: TRBV20-1
clone size: many
D gene: .
J gene: TRBJ2-7
CDR3 DNA: TGCAGTGCTAGAGAGGGACGGTCTTACGAGCAGTACTTC
CDR3 protein: CSAREGRSYEQYF

V gene: TRBV19
clone size: few
D gene: TRBD1
J gene: TRBJ2-7
CDR3 DNA: TGTGCCAGTAGTATTCGGACAGGGTTATACGAGCAGTACTTC
CDR3 protein: CASSIRTGLYEQYF

V gene: TRBV4-1
clone size: many
D gene: TRBD1
J gene: TRBJ1-2
CDR3 DNA: TGCGCCAGCAGCCAAGGAGGACAGGTCTATGGCTACACCTTC
CDR3 protein: CASSQGGQVYGYTF

V gene: TRBV9
clone size: few
D gene: .
J gene: TRBJ2-4
CDR3 DNA: TGTGCCAGCAGCTCGAGTGATACATTCGTGTCCAAAAACATTCAGTACTTC
CDR3 protein: CASSSSDTFVSKNIQYF

V gene: TRBV7-9
clone size: many
D gene: .
J gene: TRBJ2-2
CDR3 DNA: TGTGCCAGCACCCGAGACAGCACGAACACCGGGGAGCTGTTTTTT
CDR3 protein: CASTRDSTNTGELFF

V gene: TRBV6-2/TRBV6-3
clone size: many
D gene: .
J gene: TRBJ2-4
CDR3 DNA: TGTGCCAGCAGTTTGCGAGCCAAAAACATTCAGTACTTC
CDR3 protein: CASSLRAKNIQYF

V gene: TRBV19
clone size: .
D gene: .
J gene: TRBJ2-7
CDR3 DNA: TGTGCCAGTAGTGCAACTGGCTCAGGGGAGCAGTACTTC
CDR3 protein: CASSATGSGEQYF

V gene: TRBV5-8
clone size: many
D gene: .
J gene: TRBJ2-7
CDR3 DNA: TGTGCCAGCAGCTTGGGGACAAACTCCTACGAGCAGTACTTC
CDR3 protein: CASSLGTNSYEQYF

V gene: TRBV13
clone size: few
D gene: TRBD2
J gene: TRBJ2-1
CDR3 DNA: TGTGCCAGCCGCGAAGCGGGAGGGCCGAGTAATGAGCAGTTCTTC
CDR3 protein: CASREAGGPSNEQFF

V gene: TRBV5-4
clone size: many
D gene: TRBD1
J gene: TRBJ1-2
CDR3 DNA: TGTGCCAGCAGCGAGGGACAGGTCTATGGCTACACCTTC
CDR3 protein: CASSEGQVYGYTF

V gene: TRBV7-9
clone size: few
D gene: .
J gene: TRBJ1-2
CDR3 DNA: TGTGCCAGCAGCTTAGTTTCCCCCCGGCCAGGGTCGTATGGCTACACCTTC
CDR3 protein: CASSLVSPRPGSYGYTF

V gene: TRBV7-2
clone size: few
D gene: .
J gene: TRBJ2-7
CDR3 DNA: TGTGCCAGCAGCTTCGATACCCTCTTCGGCGGGAAGGGATACGAGCAGTACTTC
CDR3 protein: CASSFDTLFGGKGYEQYF

V gene: TRBV14
clone size: many
D gene: .
J gene: TRBJ2-2
CDR3 DNA: TGTGCCAGCAGCCAAGTACTTTGGACAGAGAACACCGGGGAGCTGTTTTTT
CDR3 protein: CASSQVLWTENTGELFF

V gene: TRBV10-3
clone size: many
D gene: TRBD1
J gene: TRBJ2-1
CDR3 DNA: TGTGCCATCAGTGAGTCGGGGACAGGAGCCTACAATGAGCAGTTCTTC
CDR3 protein: CAISESGTGAYNEQFF

V gene: TRBV4-3
clone size: few
D gene: .
J gene: TRBJ1-5
CDR3 DNA: TGCGCCAGCAGCCAAGGGGTTTGGGGGAATCAGCCCCAGCATTTT
CDR3 protein: CASSQGVWGNQPQHF

V gene: TRBV7-9
clone size: .
D gene: TRBD2
J gene: TRBJ2-7
CDR3 DNA: TGTGCCAGCAGCGGCCGGGGGGACGAGCAGTACTTC
CDR3 protein: CASSGRGDEQYF

V gene: TRBV20-1
clone size: many
D gene: .
J gene: TRBJ2-7
CDR3 DNA: TGCAGTGCTAGAGATTGGTCAGGGTCGGCCTACGAGCAGTACTTC
CDR3 protein: CSARDWSGSAYEQYF